This record covers a single T cell receptor beta chain. As yet, its antigen is unknown. The CDR3 covers 16 residues. Germline V gene sequence: CDR1 MDHEN, CDR2 SYDVKM. V gave up 5 bases and J gave up 7 bases, with 21 bases separating them. The sample originates from a study of PD-1 blockade in classical Hodgkin lymphoma. Whole-study results and caveats: The study found complete responders had baseline diversity similar to newly diagnosed patients. The CD4+ diversity rise by C4D1 was clearest in complete responders. Reports indicated that newly diagnosed patients had lower baseline TCR diversity than healthy donors did. Nivolumab initiation under 1 year post-ASCT meant exclusion.

Only in-frame clones appear in the TCRdb table, and some are missing; sequencing was by immunoSEQ multiplex PCR. The sample records about 19,000 clones, more than 75% being singletons. The time point here: cycle 4 day 1 (C4D1), after around six weeks of nivolumab. Every one of the patients relapsed after autologous stem cell transplantation (brentuximab vedotin exposure was variable). The rearrangement uses TRBV28 and TRBJ2-1, with no clear D. This receptor was obtained from a human donor with classical Hodgkin lymphoma. The sequenced sample was peripheral blood mononuclear cells (PBMCs), obtained before the fourth cycle of nivolumab. CDR3: CASSPQEREMGNEQFF. CDR3 coding DNA: TGTGCCAGCAGTCCGCAGGAGCGTGAGATGGGGAATGAGCAGTTCTTC.